This passage covers 28 T cell receptor beta chains from one sample sequenced in a study of T cells in tumors after PD-1 blockade (dated by TCRdb to between 2018 and 2020). The time point label on this specimen signifies: before anti-PD-1 therapy. Library preparation employed the immunoSEQ multiplex PCR assay. The clones in this table, taken by TCRdb from immuneACCESS, are in-frame only. Not every clone is retained; where verified, under half of the shortfall comes from an unresolved V gene, and the cause of the rest is unknown. For this sample the table gives about 20,000 clones, of which around 80% were detected only once. Roughly 27% of the sample rests with the top ten. The material sequenced was PBMCs, taken before anti-PD-1 treatment. Receptor source: a human donor with basal cell carcinoma.

This chain links TRBV2 with TRBJ1-3, with a tentative D call TRBD1 (5 bases). Germline CDR1 and CDR2: SNHLY and FYNNEI. With 2 bases removed from V and 2 bases from J, the gap between germline ends came to 10 bases. CDR3 length equals 15 residues. The CDR3 region has the DNA TGTGCCAGCAGTGAACCCGGGGGACCTGGAAACACCATATATTTT. As protein: CASSEPGGPGNTIYF.

About this clone: At the DNA level, this CDR3 is encoded by other sequences in the same sample as well. The gene calls are TRBV5-4 and TRBJ2-1; 9 bases line up with TRBD2. With V trimmed by 0 bases and J by 2 bases, 3 bases remained unmatched. CDR1 is SGHNT and CDR2 is YYREEE in the germline V gene (reference sequence). The CDR3 sequence is 16 residues long. CDR3 bases: TGTGCCAGCAGCTTGGGGCGGGGGGGTCCCTACAATGAGCAGTTCTTC. Amino acid sequence: CASSLGRGGPYNEQFF.

This rearrangement joins TRBV28 to TRBJ2-7; D might be TRBD2 (5 bases). Trimming took 6 bases from V and 4 from J, leaving 22 bases between them. Germline V gives CDR1 MDHEN, CDR2 SYDVKM. The CDR3 extends over 16 amino acids. CDR3 sequence reads: CASSPALRVLPYEQYF. CDR3 DNA: TGTGCCAGCAGCCCTGCCTTGAGGGTTCTTCCGTACGAGCAGTACTTC.

This clone is medium-sized within its sample. The chain combines TRBV12-3 or TRBV12-4 with TRBJ2-2; TRBD2 aligns across 8 bases. The CDR3 consists of 13 residues. V was pared by 11 bases and J by 5 bases, with 7 bases of the junction left unmatched. This CDR3 is CAARREGTGELFF. In nucleotides, the CDR3 is TGTGCCGCCAGACGGGAGGGTACCGGGGAGCTGTTTTTT.

The chain is built from TRBV10-3 and TRBJ2-7, with TRBD2 identical over 10 bases. The CDR3 length is 14 residues. V lost 11 bases and J lost 3; bases outside the gene matches: 10. Per germline, CDR1 ENHRY and CDR2 SYGVKD. CDR3 protein: CAGAGTSDFYEQYF. CDR3 in DNA: TGTGCCGGAGCCGGGACTAGCGATTTCTACGAGCAGTACTTC.

This chain connects TRBV12-5 to TRBJ2-2; 10 nucleotides agree with TRBD1. The CDR3 contains 16 residues. V shed 2 bases, J shed 7 bases, and the junction held 7 bases outside the gene matches. CDR1 LGHNT and CDR2 FRNRAP come from the germline V gene. CDR3 sequence (DNA): TGTGCTAGTGGTTTGCCGAGGGGACAGGGGATCGGGGAGCTGTTTTTT. Translation gives CASGLPRGQGIGELFF.

In its sample, this clone was seen a few times. CDR3 in DNA: TGTGCCAGCTCACCGCAAGGGACAGGCCTCTATGGCTACACCTTC. Translation gives CASSPQGTGLYGYTF. The V call is TRBV18, the J call TRBJ1-2; TRBD1 aligns across 8 bases. This CDR3 is built from 15 residues. From germline, CDR1 is KGHSH and CDR2 LQKENI. Trimming took 3 bases from V and 4 from J; bases not matched to a gene: 7.

This clone was seen only once. The J gene is TRBJ2-6, the V gene TRBV5-5; TRBD2 agrees at 9 bases. Germline CDR1 and CDR2: SGHKS and YYEKEE (reference sequence). The CDR3 extends over 18 amino acids. V lost 1 base to trimming and J lost 2 bases; unmatched junction nucleotides: 7. The DNA of the CDR3 is TGTGCCAGCAGCTTGAATAGCGGGAGAGGGACTGGGGCCAACGTCCTGACTTTC. Encoded protein: CASSLNSGRGTGANVLTF.

V usage is TRBV9 and J usage is TRBJ1-2; 7 bases are a match to TRBD1. With 6 bases clipped from V and 2 bases from J, the junction kept 10 bases outside the gene matches. The germline V gene has CDR1 SGDLS and CDR2 YYNGEE. This CDR3 has 15 residues. CDR3 residues: CASTPTGTENYGYTF. CDR3 coding DNA: TGTGCCAGCACCCCGACCGGGACAGAGAACTATGGCTACACCTTC.

This chain connects TRBV7-9 to TRBJ2-3, with D uncertain. V was pared by 1 base and J by 1 base, with 3 bases between. Germline CDR1 and CDR2: SEHNR and FQNEAQ (reference sequence). The length of the CDR3 is 13 residues. DNA of the CDR3: TGTGCCAGCAGCTTAGAGGGCACAGATACGCAGTATTTT. Translation gives CASSLEGTDTQYF. Complete variable domain (other parts from reference TRBV7-9 and TRBJ2-3): DTGVSQNPRHKITKRGQNVTFRCDPISEHNRLYWYRQTLGQGPEFLTYFQNEAQLEKSRLLSDRFSAERPKGSFSTLEIQRTEQGDSAMYLCASSLEGTDTQYFGPGTRLTVL.

In DNA form, the CDR3 reads TGTGCCAGCACCCCAGGGAGGGGGTACGGAAACATTCAGTACTTC. Residues: CASTPGRGYGNIQYF. The rearrangement uses TRBV6-5 and TRBJ2-4, with D perhaps matching TRBD2 (7 bases). In germline, CDR1 is MNHEY, CDR2 SVGAGI. This CDR3 contains 15 residues. Trimming removed 7 bases at V and 6 bases at J, with 19 bases between.

CDR3 amino acids: CATSETDRGYTF. Written as DNA, the CDR3 is TGTGCCACCAGTGAAACAGACCGTGGCTACACCTTC. The J gene is TRBJ1-2, the V gene TRBV24-1; D not certain. The CDR3 contains 12 residues. Per germline, CDR1 KGHDR and CDR2 SFDVKD. Trimming left V 4 bases short and J 7 bases short, with 9 bases between.

The chain employs TRBV6-5 and TRBJ2-3; 7 bases are a match to TRBD2. Germline loops: CDR1 MNHEY, CDR2 SVGAGI. This CDR3 has 15 residues. With V trimmed by 4 bases and J by 6 bases, 10 bases remained unmatched. Here the CDR3 reads CASSSGGGEADTQYF. The CDR3 nucleotides are TGTGCCAGCAGTTCCGGCGGGGGTGAGGCGGATACGCAGTATTTT.

About this clone itself: Sequence at one end of the junction differs from germline and may be a read error. Other DNA sequences in the sample encode the same CDR3. This chain links TRBV2 with TRBJ2-1, with a tentative D call TRBD1 (6 bases). The length of the CDR3 is 19 residues. In germline, CDR1 is SNHLY, CDR2 FYNNEI. The DNA of the CDR3 is TGTGCCAGCTGTGACGGGTGGGGGCGGGTGGGGAGCTCCTACAATGAGCAGTTCTTC. This sequence encodes CASCDGWGRVGSSYNEQFF.

V usage is TRBV7-6 and J usage is TRBJ2-7; the D gene is possibly TRBD1 (5 bases). Germline V CDR1 and CDR2: SGHVS, FNYEAQ. The CDR3 is 19 residues long. Trimming took off 2 bases at V and 2 bases at J, with 25 bases between the two ends. For the CDR3, the DNA is TGTGCCAGCAGCTTAAGGGCCGTTCGGTGGGGCGGAGCAACCTACGAGCAGTACTTC. This encodes CASSLRAVRWGGATYEQYF.

This chain uses TRBV25-1 with TRBJ1-1, with 7 positions matching TRBD1. Germline assignment: CDR1 MGHDK and CDR2 SYGVNS. With V trimmed by 4 bases and J by 0 bases, 2 bases remained unmatched. This CDR3 has 14 residues. The CDR3 loop is CASSVTGMNTEAFF. In DNA, the CDR3 is TGTGCCAGCAGTGTGACAGGGATGAACACTGAAGCTTTCTTT.

The V and J genes are TRBV5-6 and TRBJ1-4, with a tentative D call TRBD1 (6 bases). Deletions cut 3 bases from V and 5 bases from J, with 14 bases between. Germline values: CDR1 SGHDT, CDR2 YYEEEE. The CDR3 loop spans 15 amino acids. The CDR3 region has the DNA TGTGCCAGCAGCTCGCGATGGACAGCGAATGAAAAACTGTTTTTT. Translating gives CASSSRWTANEKLFF.

This clone occurred a few times. This sequence joins TRBV5-1 and TRBJ2-5; D possibly corresponds to TRBD1 (6 bases). The V gene's germline CDR1 is SGHRS and CDR2 YFSETQ. This CDR3 is built from 14 residues. V lost 0 bases, J lost 1 base, and 7 bases lay in between. This chain's CDR3 is CASSLGGGQETQYF. CDR3 DNA sequence: TGCGCCAGCAGCTTGGGAGGGGGCCAAGAGACCCAGTACTTC. Full variable domain (rest looked up from reference TRBV5-1 and TRBJ2-5): KAGVTQTPRYLIKTRGQQVTLSCSPISGHRSVSWYQQTPGQGLQFLFEYFSETQRNKGNFPGRFSGRQFSNSRSEMNVSTLELGDSALYLCASSLGGGQETQYFGPGTRLLVL.

This clone was observed a few times. The rearrangement joins TRBV28 to TRBJ1-1; D unresolved. Trimming pared 8 bases from V and 1 base from J, leaving 14 bases between. The CDR3 sequence is 14 residues long. Germline V gene sequence: CDR1 MDHEN, CDR2 SYDVKM. Written as DNA, the CDR3 is TGTGCCAGCTGGGCCCCCCGGGGGAACACTGAAGCTTTCTTT. Translation: CASWAPRGNTEAFF.

The genes are TRBV5-1 and TRBJ2-7, with D possibly called TRBD1 or TRBD2 (6 bases each). The CDR3 spans 17 residues. V was clipped by 3 bases and J by 0 bases, with 19 bases between them. Germline values: CDR1 SGHRS, CDR2 YFSETQ. The CDR3 reads CASSWGASGGPSYEQYF. The DNA for the CDR3 is TGCGCCAGCAGCTGGGGCGCAAGTGGGGGGCCCTCCTACGAGCAGTACTTC.

The chain is built from TRBV7-9 and TRBJ2-1; the D gene is possibly TRBD1 (5 bases). The CDR3 loop spans 15 amino acids. V lost 1 base and J 0 bases, leaving 7 bases between the germline ends. Per the germline V gene, CDR1 is SEHNR and CDR2 is FQNEAQ (reference sequence). For the CDR3, the DNA is TGTGCCAGCAGCTTAGGAGACAGCTCCTACAATGAGCAGTTCTTC. Protein: CASSLGDSSYNEQFF. Full variable domain (missing parts from reference TRBV7-9 and TRBJ2-1): DTGVSQNPRHKITKRGQNVTFRCDPISEHNRLYWYRQTLGQGPEFLTYFQNEAQLEKSRLLSDRFSAERPKGSFSTLEIQRTEQGDSAMYLCASSLGDSSYNEQFFGPGTRLTVL.

The chain links TRBV7-2 to TRBJ2-3; 9 bases fit TRBD2. Per the germline V gene, CDR1 is SGHTA and CDR2 is FQGNSA. Trimming took 0 bases from V and 5 from J; bases not matched to a gene: 6. The CDR3 runs 16 residues. CDR3 loop: CASSLAVSGGLDTQYF. The CDR3 DNA sequence: TGTGCCAGCAGCTTAGCAGTAAGCGGGGGGTTAGATACGCAGTATTTT.

This clone was seen only a few times. The chain uses TRBV7-2 and TRBJ2-3; D ambiguous. Germline values: CDR1 SGHTA, CDR2 FQGNSA. V lost 5 bases and J lost 2, with 11 bases in between. CDR3 length equals 14 residues. This CDR3 is CASSPELFTDTQYF. The DNA of the CDR3 is TGTGCCAGCAGCCCCGAGCTATTCACAGATACGCAGTATTTT.

This chain joins TRBV6-5 and TRBJ1-4; 7 bases align to TRBD1. The V gene's germline CDR1 is MNHEY and CDR2 SVGAGI. The CDR3 is 15 residues long. V lost 2 bases, J lost 2 bases, and 2 bases stayed unmatched. Here the CDR3 reads CASSYQGQTNEKLFF. DNA for the CDR3: TGTGCCAGCAGTTACCAGGGACAGACTAATGAAAAACTGTTTTTT.

The sample holds a few counts of this clone. The chain employs TRBV10-1 and TRBJ1-2; TRBD1 is a possible D gene (6 bases). The CDR3 spans 13 residues. V was cut by 6 bases and J by 8 bases, with 16 bases left in between. Germline V CDR1 and CDR2: WNHNN, SYGVQD (reference sequence). The DNA for the CDR3 is TGCGCCAGCAGCCTAAACAGGGTATCGGGCTACACCTTC. This translates into CASSLNRVSGYTF.

This rearrangement joins TRBV3-1 (or the pseudogene TRBV3-2) to TRBJ1-1; D is ambiguous. Germline lookup yields CDR1 LGHDT and CDR2 YNNKEL (reference sequence). CDR3 size: 13 residues. Between the trimmed V and J ends, which lost 1 base and 1 base, there was a span of 4 bases. DNA for the CDR3: TGTGCCAGCAGCCAAGGCACGAACACTGAAGCTTTCTTT. Translated, it gives CASSQGTNTEAFF.

V is TRBV6-2 or TRBV6-3 and J is TRBJ2-2, with D unclear. Germline V gene lookup returns CDR1 MNHEY and CDR2 SVGEGT. V was trimmed by 2 bases and J by 4 bases, leaving 5 bases between them. CDR3 length: 13 amino acids. The CDR3 coding sequence is TGTGCCAGCAGTTACCAACGCACCGGGGAGCTGTTTTTT. Its translation: CASSYQRTGELFF.

V and J are TRBV4-3 and TRBJ1-4; D is perhaps TRBD1 (6 bases). The CDR3 runs 16 residues. Trimming removed 1 base at V and 7 bases at J, with 16 bases between. The germline V gene encodes CDR1 LGHNA and CDR2 YSLEER. The CDR3 region is CASSQAAGARVEKLFF. The DNA of the CDR3 is TGCGCCAGCAGCCAAGCCGCAGGGGCGCGGGTTGAAAAACTGTTTTTT.